Included here is one T cell receptor beta chain sequence, with context. From germline, CDR1 is SGHDT and CDR2 YYEEEE. The CDR3 is made up of 15 amino acids. Trimming took 0 bases from V and 2 from J, leaving 11 bases between them. The data belong to a study of early T cells in non-severe SARS-CoV-2 infection. Separate cDNA molecules each had unique molecular identifiers attached to them. Using its own MiXCR run on the 5' RACE reads, TCRdb lists one record per CDR3 protein. The table lists about 55,000 distinct CDR3 sequences, approximately 8% of them singletons. This TCR was sampled from an adult who was a healthcare worker with PCR-confirmed SARS-CoV-2 infection or an uninfected control (not recorded which). Sequenced material: whole blood. The chain couples TRBV5-6 to TRBJ2-5; D is ambiguous. CDR3 bases: TGTGCCAGCAGCTTGGCAAAGCTACCTCAAGAGACCCAGTACTTC. It is translated as CASSLAKLPQETQYF.